The 22 T cell receptor beta chains below come from one sample, sequenced in a study of cytomegalovirus exposure and HLA in healthy donors. Generated by immunoSEQ multiplex PCR, the TCRdb table keeps only in-frame clones and is missing some. This table has more than 250,000 clones, 90% appearing once. Sequencing used PBMCs. These receptors all stem from a woman aged 30 to 39 in good health and CMV-seronegative.

This clone was observed once. The chain uses TRBV14 and TRBJ2-2; D possibly corresponds to TRBD1 (7 bases). CDR1 and CDR2 from the germline V gene are SGHDN and FVKESK. The V end lost 3 bases, the J end lost 5 bases, and 13 bases lay between the germline ends. The CDR3 consists of 15 residues. The CDR3 sequence is CASSQVRGRTGELFF. DNA for the CDR3: TGTGCCAGCAGCCAGGTCAGGGGGAGGACCGGGGAGCTGTTTTTT.

The rearrangement links TRBV13 to TRBJ2-5; D is possibly TRBD1 (5 bases). In germline, CDR1 is PRHDT, CDR2 FYEKMQ (reference sequence). With 1 base removed from V and 5 bases from J, the gap between germline ends came to 14 bases. The CDR3 contains 15 residues. As DNA, the CDR3 is TGTGCCAGCAGCTTAGTTCAGGGTAGATTGGAGACCCAGTACTTC. Its protein product is CASSLVQGRLETQYF.

This chain uses TRBV12-5 with TRBJ2-5; TRBD1 matches 9 bases. CDR1 and CDR2 from the germline V gene are LGHNT and FRNRAP. The CDR3 consists of 13 residues. Germline trimming cut 6 bases from V and 4 bases from J; bases unmatched to any gene: 3. CDR3 sequence: CASGKGQGETQYF. The CDR3 region has the DNA TGTGCTAGTGGGAAGGGACAGGGAGAGACCCAGTACTTC. The full variable domain, rest sourced from reference TRBV12-5 and TRBJ2-5, is DARVTQTPRHKVTEMGQEVTMRCQPILGHNTVFWYRQTMMQGLELLAYFRNRAPLDDSGMPKDRFSAEMPDATLATLKIQPSEPRDSAVYFCASGKGQGETQYFGPGTRLLVL.

This clone was seen a few times. The chain links TRBV5-1 to TRBJ2-7; D possibly corresponds to TRBD2 (6 bases). Germline-derived CDR1 and CDR2 are SGHRS and YFSETQ. V was cut by 0 bases and J by 9 bases, with 10 bases left in between. The CDR3 has 12 amino acids. In DNA, the CDR3 is TGCGCCAGCAGCTTGGCCGAGGGAGGGCAGTACTTC. Protein product: CASSLAEGGQYF.

This sequence joins TRBV4-1 and TRBJ2-1, with D possibly matching TRBD2 (6 bases). Germline assignment: CDR1 MGHRA and CDR2 YSYEKL. This CDR3 region has 16 residues. V gave up 1 base and J gave up 4 bases, with 14 bases separating them. The CDR3 sequence: CASSQVSVAVYNEQFF. CDR3 bases: TGCGCCAGCAGCCAAGTATCGGTAGCGGTGTACAATGAGCAGTTCTTC.

In its sample, this clone was seen many times. CDR3 coding DNA: TGTGCCAGCAGCTTATCTGGCGGGAGTACCCCCCGGGGGCAGTACTTC. Residues: CASSLSGGSTPRGQYF. The chain couples TRBV7-2 to TRBJ2-7, with TRBD2 matching over 7 bases. V lost 2 bases and J lost 9; bases outside the gene matches: 16. Germline CDR1 SGHTA, CDR2 FQGNSA. The CDR3 consists of 16 residues.

The CDR3 DNA sequence: TGTGCCAGCAGTGTACCGACAGTACCCTACGAGCAGTACTTC. This gives the protein CASSVPTVPYEQYF. The chain is built from TRBV6-1 and TRBJ2-7; D might be TRBD1 (5 bases). The CDR3 is 14 residues long. Trimming stripped 4 bases from V and 2 bases from J, with 12 bases between. The germline CDR1 and CDR2 sequences are MNHNS and SASEGT.

The chain combines TRBV6-1 with TRBJ2-3; 9 positions agree with TRBD1. The germline V gene encodes CDR1 MNHNS and CDR2 SASEGT. J lost 4 bases, V lost 8 bases, and 4 bases had no gene match. The CDR3 totals 13 residues. CDR3 sequence (DNA): TGTGCCAGCGGGACAGGGTGGCCAGATACGCAGTATTTT. Amino acid sequence: CASGTGWPDTQYF.

The chain employs TRBV4-3 and TRBJ2-2; D gene uncertain. Germline V gene sequence: CDR1 LGHNA, CDR2 YSLEER. This CDR3 contains 15 residues. Deletions cut 0 bases from V and 6 bases from J, with 11 bases between. The CDR3 DNA is TGCGCCAGCAGCCAAGAGGGTTCACGGTCCGGGGAGCTGTTTTTT. The encoded protein is CASSQEGSRSGELFF.

The rearrangement uses TRBV9 and TRBJ2-5; D is possibly TRBD2 (5 bases). Trimming took off 0 bases at V and 2 bases at J, with 14 bases between the two ends. This CDR3 region has 16 residues. The germline gives CDR1 SGDLS, CDR2 YYNGEE. For the CDR3, the DNA is TGTGCCAGCAGCGTAGAGCCTAGCAGTAGACAAGAGACCCAGTACTTC. Translated, it gives CASSVEPSSRQETQYF.

The rearrangement joins TRBV5-1 to TRBJ2-7; 14 bases match TRBD2. The CDR3 runs 16 residues. Trimming at V came to 3 bases and at J to 1 base, leaving 3 bases not matched to a gene. Per germline, CDR1 SGHRS and CDR2 YFSETQ. CDR3 region: CASSSGLAGESYEQYF. CDR3 nucleotide sequence: TGCGCCAGCAGCTCGGGACTAGCGGGAGAATCCTACGAGCAGTACTTC.

The chain joins TRBV7-2 to TRBJ2-4; 8 nucleotides agree with TRBD2. The J segment lost 8 bases and the V segment lost 6 bases, leaving 3 bases of the junction unmatched. CDR3 size: 12 residues. Germline V gene data show CDR1 as SGHTA and CDR2 as FQGNSA. CDR3 nucleotides: TGTGCCAGCAGTAGCGGGAAGGACATTCAGTACTTC. Its translation: CASSSGKDIQYF.

The chain is built from TRBV23-1 and TRBJ2-1; perhaps TRBD2 as D (5 bases). TRBV23-1 is identified as an open reading frame with a role that is uncertain. The CDR3 spans 17 residues. Trimming removed 4 bases at V and 3 bases at J, with 19 bases between. CDR3 in amino acids: CASSPFPPGLGYNEQFF. The CDR3, as DNA: TGCGCCAGCAGTCCTTTCCCACCCGGACTGGGCTACAATGAGCAGTTCTTC.

V gene TRBV2 combines with J gene TRBJ2-5, with D possibly matching TRBD1 (5 bases). This CDR3 region has 14 residues. Germline V gives CDR1 SNHLY, CDR2 FYNNEI. V lost 7 bases, J lost 2 bases, and 14 bases lay in between. CDR3 nucleotides: TGTGCCAGCACGCCTCAGGGAAGTCAAGAGACCCAGTACTTC. It specifies CASTPQGSQETQYF.

The rearrangement joins TRBV9 to TRBJ2-2; TRBD2 matches 11 bases. The CDR3 totals 19 residues. With 2 bases clipped from V and 0 bases from J, the junction kept 9 bases outside the gene matches. The germline gives CDR1 SGDLS, CDR2 YYNGEE. The CDR3 sequence is CASSVSTSGRSANTGELFF. CDR3 DNA sequence: TGTGCCAGCAGCGTCTCAACTAGCGGGAGATCCGCGAACACCGGGGAGCTGTTTTTT. Looking up the rest from reference TRBV9 and TRBJ2-2 gives the full variable domain: DSGVTQTPKHLITATGQRVTLRCSPRSGDLSVYWYQQSLDQGLQFLIQYYNGEERAKGNILERFSAQQFPDLHSELNLSSLELGDSALYFCASSVSTSGRSANTGELFFGEGSRLTVL.

V gene TRBV6-5 combines with J gene TRBJ1-2; TRBD1 might be the D (5 bases). Germline CDR1 and CDR2: MNHEY and SVGAGI. The CDR3 consists of 15 residues. Trimming stripped 1 base from V and 8 bases from J, with 17 bases between. CDR3 protein: CASSYYGGDLSGYTF. CDR3 DNA: TGTGCCAGCAGTTACTACGGGGGGGACCTCTCAGGCTACACCTTC.

This clone appeared once. This chain joins TRBV6-6 and TRBJ2-7; 7 positions match TRBD2. The V and J ends lost 2 bases and 0 bases, in that order; junction bases with no gene match: 4. Germline V gene data show CDR1 as MNHNY and CDR2 as SVGAGI (reference sequence). The CDR3 is made up of 15 amino acids. The CDR3 reads CASSYAAGVSYEQYF. CDR3 nucleotides: TGTGCCAGCAGTTACGCGGCGGGAGTCTCCTACGAGCAGTACTTC.

V and J are TRBV7-2 and TRBJ1-5; 9 nucleotides match TRBD1. V trimming: 5 bases; J trimming: 4 bases; junction bases outside the gene matches: 6. The CDR3 is 15 residues long. Germline assignment: CDR1 SGHTA and CDR2 FQGNSA. Here the CDR3 DNA reads TGTGCCAGCAGCCCTACAGGGGGCGGAAATCAGCCCCAGCATTTT. It specifies CASSPTGGGNQPQHF.

This chain uses TRBV28 with TRBJ1-4, with a weak D call TRBD1 (5 bases). V lost 5 bases to trimming and J lost 3 bases, with 13 bases between them. There are 15 residues in the CDR3. Germline loops: CDR1 MDHEN, CDR2 SYDVKM. CDR3 protein: CASSPTEGANEKLFF. The CDR3 DNA reads as TGTGCCAGCAGTCCCACAGAAGGGGCTAATGAAAAACTGTTTTTT.

This chain uses TRBV16 with TRBJ1-4, with D possibly being TRBD1 (5 bases). V lost 3 bases to trimming and J lost 5 bases, with 13 bases between them. Looked up from germline, CDR1 is KGHSY and CDR2 is FQNENV. The CDR3 runs 15 residues. CDR3 DNA sequence: TGTGCCAGCAGCCATGGAGGCAGGGAGAATGAAAAACTGTTTTTT. Its protein is CASSHGGRENEKLFF.

The V call is TRBV7-9, the J call TRBJ2-5; D is uncertain. Germline CDR1 SEHNR, CDR2 FQNEAQ (reference sequence). The CDR3 length is 11 residues. V was pared by 3 bases and J by 6 bases, with 5 bases between. CDR3 nucleotide sequence: TGTGCCAGCAGCTTGACCCAGACCCAGTACTTC. As protein: CASSLTQTQYF.

J is TRBJ2-3 and V is TRBV2, with 7 bases matching TRBD2. CDR1 is SNHLY, CDR2 FYNNEI, per germline. The CDR3 is 16 residues long. Trimming cost V 4 bases and J 2 bases; bases outside gene matches: 9. The CDR3 loop is CASSGPAAGYTDTQYF. In DNA, the CDR3 is TGTGCCAGCAGTGGGCCTGCAGCGGGATACACAGATACGCAGTATTTT.